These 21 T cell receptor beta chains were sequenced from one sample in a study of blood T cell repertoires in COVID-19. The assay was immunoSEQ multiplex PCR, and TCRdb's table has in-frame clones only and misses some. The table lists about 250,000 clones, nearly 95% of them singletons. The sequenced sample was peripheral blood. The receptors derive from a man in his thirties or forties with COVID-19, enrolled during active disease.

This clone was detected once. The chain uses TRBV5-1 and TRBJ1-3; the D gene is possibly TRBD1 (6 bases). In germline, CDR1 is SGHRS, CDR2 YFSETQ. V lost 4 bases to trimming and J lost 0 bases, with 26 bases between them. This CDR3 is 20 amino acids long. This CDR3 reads CASSLTVGQLSLNSGNTIYF. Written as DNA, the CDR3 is TGCGCCAGCAGCCTGACCGTTGGACAGCTTTCCTTAAACTCTGGAAACACCATATATTTT.

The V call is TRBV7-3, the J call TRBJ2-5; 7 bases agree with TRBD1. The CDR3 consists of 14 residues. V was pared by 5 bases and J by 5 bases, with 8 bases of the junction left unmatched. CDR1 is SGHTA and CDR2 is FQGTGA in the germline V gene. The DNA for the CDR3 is TGTGCCAGCAGCATCACAGGGGATGGGGAGACCCAGTACTTC. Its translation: CASSITGDGETQYF.

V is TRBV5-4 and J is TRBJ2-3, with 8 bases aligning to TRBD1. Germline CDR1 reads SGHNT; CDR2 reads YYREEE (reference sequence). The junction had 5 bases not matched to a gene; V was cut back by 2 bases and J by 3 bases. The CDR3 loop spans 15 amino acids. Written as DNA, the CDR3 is TGTGCCAGCAGCTTCGACAGGGGCCGTACAGATACGCAGTATTTT. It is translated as CASSFDRGRTDTQYF.

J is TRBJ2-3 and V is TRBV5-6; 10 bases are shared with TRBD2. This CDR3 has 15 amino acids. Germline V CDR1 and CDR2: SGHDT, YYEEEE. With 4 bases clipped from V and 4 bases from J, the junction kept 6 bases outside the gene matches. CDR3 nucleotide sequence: TGTGCCAGCAGCGTCGGAGCGGGGGGGGCAGATACGCAGTATTTT. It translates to CASSVGAGGADTQYF.

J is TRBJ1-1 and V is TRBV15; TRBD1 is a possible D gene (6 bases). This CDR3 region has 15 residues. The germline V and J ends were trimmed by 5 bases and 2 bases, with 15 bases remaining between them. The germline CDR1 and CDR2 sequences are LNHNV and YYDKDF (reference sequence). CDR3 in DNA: TGTGCCACCAGCGGTTTAGGGGGGGAAAACACTGAAGCTTTCTTT. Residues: CATSGLGGENTEAFF.

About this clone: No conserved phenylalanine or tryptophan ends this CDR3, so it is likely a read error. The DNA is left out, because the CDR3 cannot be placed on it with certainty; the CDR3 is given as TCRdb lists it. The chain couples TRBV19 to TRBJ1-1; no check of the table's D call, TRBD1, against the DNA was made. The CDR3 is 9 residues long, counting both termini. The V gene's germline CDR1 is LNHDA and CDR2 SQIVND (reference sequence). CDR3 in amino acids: CASIYQGAS.

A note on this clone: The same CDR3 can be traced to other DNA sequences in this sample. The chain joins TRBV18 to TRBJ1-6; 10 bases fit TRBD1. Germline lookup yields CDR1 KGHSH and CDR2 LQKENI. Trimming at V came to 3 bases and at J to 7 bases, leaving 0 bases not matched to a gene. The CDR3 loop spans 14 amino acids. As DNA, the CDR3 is TGTGCCAGCTCACCGGGACAGGGGAATTCACCCCTCCACTTT. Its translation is CASSPGQGNSPLHF.

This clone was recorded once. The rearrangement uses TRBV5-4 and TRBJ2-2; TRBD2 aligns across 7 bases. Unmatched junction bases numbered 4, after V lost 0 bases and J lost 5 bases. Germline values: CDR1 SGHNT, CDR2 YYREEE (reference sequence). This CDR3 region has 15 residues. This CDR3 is CASSLAGGLTGELFF. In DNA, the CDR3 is TGTGCCAGCAGCTTGGCGGGGGGTCTTACCGGGGAGCTGTTTTTT.

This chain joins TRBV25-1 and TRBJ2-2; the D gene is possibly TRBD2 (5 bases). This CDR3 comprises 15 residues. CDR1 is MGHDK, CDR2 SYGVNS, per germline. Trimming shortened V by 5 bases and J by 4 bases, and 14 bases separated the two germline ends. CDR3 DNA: TGTGCCAGCAGTCACCGGGCCGGGATCACCGGGGAGCTGTTTTTT. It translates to CASSHRAGITGELFF.

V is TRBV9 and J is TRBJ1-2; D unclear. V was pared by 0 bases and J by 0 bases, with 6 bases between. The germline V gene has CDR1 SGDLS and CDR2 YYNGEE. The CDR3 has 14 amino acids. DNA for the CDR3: TGTGCCAGCAGCGTAGATACTGCTAACTATGGCTACACCTTC. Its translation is CASSVDTANYGYTF.

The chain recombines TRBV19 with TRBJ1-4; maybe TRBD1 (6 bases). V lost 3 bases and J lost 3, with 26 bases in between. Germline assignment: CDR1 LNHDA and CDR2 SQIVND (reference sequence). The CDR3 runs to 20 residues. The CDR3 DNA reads TGTGCCAGTAGTATCTCTTCGGCTCAGGGGTTTGAGGTGGCTAATGAAAAACTGTTTTTT. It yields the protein CASSISSAQGFEVANEKLFF.

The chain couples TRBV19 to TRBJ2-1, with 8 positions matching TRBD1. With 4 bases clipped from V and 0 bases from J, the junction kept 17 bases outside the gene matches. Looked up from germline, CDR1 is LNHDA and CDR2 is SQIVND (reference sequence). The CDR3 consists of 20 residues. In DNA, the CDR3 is TGTGCCAGTAGTACAGGGCGCCCAGGGACAGGCCGTAGCTCCTACAATGAGCAGTTCTTC. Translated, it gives CASSTGRPGTGRSSYNEQFF.

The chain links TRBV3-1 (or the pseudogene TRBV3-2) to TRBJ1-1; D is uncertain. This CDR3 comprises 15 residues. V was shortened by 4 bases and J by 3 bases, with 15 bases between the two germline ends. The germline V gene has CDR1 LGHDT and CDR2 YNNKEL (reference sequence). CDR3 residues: CASSPRRTDYTEAFF. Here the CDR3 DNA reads TGTGCCAGCAGCCCGAGGCGGACTGATTACACTGAAGCTTTCTTT.

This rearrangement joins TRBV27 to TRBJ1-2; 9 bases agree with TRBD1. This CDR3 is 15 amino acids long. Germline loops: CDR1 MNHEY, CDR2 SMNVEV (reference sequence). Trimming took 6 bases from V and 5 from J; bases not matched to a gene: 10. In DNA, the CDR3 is TGTGCCAGCAGCTTTTCACAGGGGGCGCCTTATGGCTACACCTTC. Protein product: CASSFSQGAPYGYTF.

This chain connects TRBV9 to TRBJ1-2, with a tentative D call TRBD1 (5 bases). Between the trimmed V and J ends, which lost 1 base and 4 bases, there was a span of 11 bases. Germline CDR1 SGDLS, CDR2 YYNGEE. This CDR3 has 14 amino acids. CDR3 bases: TGTGCCAGCAGCGTACCGGGGGGACCCTATGGCTACACCTTC. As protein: CASSVPGGPYGYTF.

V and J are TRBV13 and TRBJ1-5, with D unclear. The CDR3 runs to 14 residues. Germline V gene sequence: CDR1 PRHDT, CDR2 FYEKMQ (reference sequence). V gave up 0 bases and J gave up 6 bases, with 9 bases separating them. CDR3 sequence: CASSLGAGSQPQHF. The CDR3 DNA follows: TGTGCCAGCAGCTTAGGCGCGGGGAGTCAGCCCCAGCATTTT.

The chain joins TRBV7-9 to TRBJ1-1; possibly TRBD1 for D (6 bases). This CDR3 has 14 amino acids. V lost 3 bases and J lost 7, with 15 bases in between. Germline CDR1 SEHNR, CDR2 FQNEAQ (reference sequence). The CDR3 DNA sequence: TGTGCCAGCAGCTTTTTGGGGGCTCGTGGTGAAGCTTTCTTT. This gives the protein CASSFLGARGEAFF.

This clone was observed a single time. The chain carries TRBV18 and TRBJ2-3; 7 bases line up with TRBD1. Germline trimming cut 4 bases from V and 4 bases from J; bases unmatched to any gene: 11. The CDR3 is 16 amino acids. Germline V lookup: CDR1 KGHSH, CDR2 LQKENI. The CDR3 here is CASSQSRQGVPDTQYF. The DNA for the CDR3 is TGTGCCAGCTCACAATCCCGACAGGGAGTCCCAGATACGCAGTATTTT.

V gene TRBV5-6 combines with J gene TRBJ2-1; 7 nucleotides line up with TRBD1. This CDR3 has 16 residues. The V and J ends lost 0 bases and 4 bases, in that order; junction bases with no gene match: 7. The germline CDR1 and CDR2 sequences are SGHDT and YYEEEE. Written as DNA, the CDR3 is TGTGCCAGCAGCTTGGCGGCAGGGGGTAGTTACAATGAGCAGTTCTTC. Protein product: CASSLAAGGSYNEQFF.

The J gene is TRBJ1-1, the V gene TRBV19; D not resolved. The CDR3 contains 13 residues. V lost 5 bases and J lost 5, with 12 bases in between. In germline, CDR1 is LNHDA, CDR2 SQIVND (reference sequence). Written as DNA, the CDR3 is TGTGCCAGTAGTTGGGAGGGTGGGACTGAAGCTTTCTTT. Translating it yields CASSWEGGTEAFF.

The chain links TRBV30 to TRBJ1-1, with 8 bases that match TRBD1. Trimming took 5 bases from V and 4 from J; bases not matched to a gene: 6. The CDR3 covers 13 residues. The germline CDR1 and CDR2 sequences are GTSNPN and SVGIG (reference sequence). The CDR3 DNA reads TGTGCCTGGGACAGGGGATTGAGCACTGAAGCTTTCTTT. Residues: CAWDRGLSTEAFF.